A selection of T cell receptor beta chains follows, all from one sample in a study of T-cell reconstitution after alpha-beta-depleted transplantation in children. Via MiXCR, TCRdb re-called the PCR reads, giving one row per CDR3 protein. The sample records about 600,000 distinct CDR3 sequences, about 21% being singletons. This specimen was PBMCs, mostly from graft donor cells, taken 360 days after TCRalphabeta/CD19-depleted stem cell transplant. All receptors derive from a boy less than two years old who had a stem cell transplant for acute myeloid leukemia, so the T cells may come from the graft donor. Each CDR3 is given with its conserved first and last residue. A D gene is named only where the DNA matches it firmly.

CDR3 | D | J | V
CSAKALAGAGANVLTF | TRBD2 | TRBJ2-6 | TRBV20-1
CSVAGQLNEKLFF | - | TRBJ1-4 | TRBV29-1
CASSFQAGGTDTQYF | TRBD2 | TRBJ2-3 | TRBV7-7
CSANNRGRRSGANVLTF | TRBD1 | TRBJ2-6 | TRBV20-1
CASRARDVTGELFF | - | TRBJ2-2 | TRBV12-3/TRBV12-4
CATSEIGGSSYNEQFF | TRBD1 | TRBJ2-1 | TRBV24-1
CASSPQHSQAETQYF | - | TRBJ2-5 | TRBV18
CASRSGTGGYSPLHF | TRBD1 | TRBJ1-6 | TRBV28
CASSLLGLVHEQYF | - | TRBJ2-7 | TRBV27
CASTPLPIKLNTDTQYF | - | TRBJ2-3 | TRBV12-3/TRBV12-4
CASSAYGDYNSPLHF | - | TRBJ1-6 | TRBV12-3/TRBV12-4
CASRGQGRNYGYTF | TRBD1 | TRBJ1-2 | TRBV28
CSAISREYTEAFF | - | TRBJ1-1 | TRBV20-1
CASSQEIGVRGSTDTQYF | - | TRBJ2-3 | TRBV4-3
CASSLVTRDYNEQFF | - | TRBJ2-1 | TRBV5-5
CSARDRDNQPQHF | - | TRBJ1-5 | TRBV20-1
CSVGGGGGTYEQYF | - | TRBJ2-7 | TRBV29-1
CASSLAPWTDQFYGYTF | - | TRBJ1-2 | TRBV5-1
CAISESESGTSTDTQYF | - | TRBJ2-3 | TRBV10-3
CASSLRDRGKGEQYF | TRBD1 | TRBJ2-7 | TRBV7-2
CASSPGSGDSPTGELFF | - | TRBJ2-2 | TRBV12-3/TRBV12-4
CASSEYWGQVPREQYF | TRBD1 | TRBJ2-7 | TRBV25-1
CASSFLRGASTDTQYF | - | TRBJ2-3 | TRBV11-2
CASSTPGVSSYEQYF | - | TRBJ2-7 | TRBV6-1
CSASLADQNIQYF | - | TRBJ2-4 | TRBV20-1
CASSSWDRNTEAFF | TRBD1 | TRBJ1-1 | TRBV7-9
CASSLVSGANTGELFF | - | TRBJ2-2 | TRBV7-2